The 9 T cell receptor beta chains listed next were all sequenced from one sample in a study of T cells in localized non-small cell lung cancer (dated by TCRdb to 2018 to 2020). The method was the immunoSEQ multiplex PCR assay. Held by TCRdb, this immuneACCESS table contains in-frame sequences only and omits some clones. Under half of the omission traces to an unresolved V gene where checked; the cause of the rest is unknown. In this sample the table shows some 66,000 clones, almost 85% of which occur a single time. The ten largest make up approximately 13% of the sample. The input for sequencing was peripheral blood, taken before any cancer treatment. The source is a female donor of 60 years or more with stage I lung adenocarcinoma.

The DNA for the CDR3 is TGTGCCAGCAGACCACGCGGGACCCGTCCCACAGATACGCAGTATTTT. This encodes CASRPRGTRPTDTQYF. The chain links TRBV28 to TRBJ2-3, with a weak D call TRBD2 (6 bases). V was shortened by 6 bases and J by 2 bases, with 18 bases between the two germline ends. The CDR3 is 16 amino acids. From germline, CDR1 is MDHEN and CDR2 SYDVKM.

The genes are TRBV14 and TRBJ1-1; 7 positions agree with TRBD1. The germline V gene encodes CDR1 SGHDN and CDR2 FVKESK. J was trimmed by 5 bases and V by 6 bases; bases with no gene match: 6. The CDR3 is 13 amino acids. The CDR3 sequence is CASRKTGITEAFF. The CDR3 bases are TGTGCCAGCAGAAAGACAGGGATTACTGAAGCTTTCTTT.

The chain uses TRBV6-5 and TRBJ1-2; possible D gene TRBD1, 5 bases. Germline CDR1 MNHEY, CDR2 SVGAGI. The CDR3 sequence is 13 residues long. V lost 9 bases and J 5 bases, leaving 16 bases between the germline ends. In nucleotides, the CDR3 is TGTGCCAGTAATCGTGGGGGGAGGTATGGCTACACCTTC. This translates into CASNRGGRYGYTF.

The chain has TRBV6-5 and TRBJ1-1; a possible D gene is TRBD1 (6 bases). This CDR3 is 15 amino acids long. V lost 5 bases to trimming and J lost 8 bases, with 21 bases between them. Germline V lookup: CDR1 MNHEY, CDR2 SVGAGI. The CDR3 is CASSPGGRRRGEAFF. The CDR3 bases are TGTGCCAGCAGTCCCGGGGGCCGTCGTCGTGGCGAAGCTTTCTTT.

J is TRBJ1-2 and V is TRBV29-1; D is ambiguous. V dropped 4 bases and J dropped 3 bases, with 12 bases sitting between them. CDR1 SQVTM and CDR2 ANQGSEA come from the germline V gene. This CDR3 is 13 amino acids long. Here the CDR3 DNA reads TGCAGCGTTGGGCGGGGAGGAGACTATGGCTACACCTTC. This gives the protein CSVGRGGDYGYTF. Variable domain in full (rest from reference TRBV29-1 and TRBJ1-2): SAVISQKPSRDICQRGTSLTIQCQVDSQVTMMFWYRQQPGQSLTLIATANQGSEATYESGFVIDKFPISRPNLTFSTLTVSNMSPEDSSIYLCSVGRGGDYGYTFGSGTRLTVV.

CDR3 residues: CASSITWTANYGYTF. The CDR3 nucleotides are TGTGCCAGTAGTATAACGTGGACAGCGAACTATGGCTACACCTTC. V usage is TRBV19 and J usage is TRBJ1-2; TRBD1 might be the D (6 bases). Trimming took 2 bases from V and 2 from J, leaving 12 bases between them. The CDR3 has 15 residues. Germline assignment: CDR1 LNHDA and CDR2 SQIVND (reference sequence).

V gene TRBV18 combines with J gene TRBJ1-4; D not certain. This CDR3 spans 15 amino acids. Germline V lookup: CDR1 KGHSH, CDR2 LQKENI. V lost 2 bases and J 8 bases, leaving 15 bases between the germline ends. CDR3 loop: CASSPTLSASEKLFF. CDR3 DNA: TGTGCCAGCTCACCAACCCTCTCGGCCTCCGAAAAACTGTTTTTT.

Only a few counts were recorded for this clone. V is TRBV6-5 and J is TRBJ1-1, with D perhaps TRBD1 (6 bases). Germline CDR1 and CDR2: MNHEY and SVGAGI. This CDR3 has 15 residues. With 5 bases removed from V and 0 bases from J, the gap between germline ends came to 13 bases. The CDR3 is CASSGRTAMNTEAFF. CDR3 bases: TGTGCCAGCAGTGGGCGGACAGCGATGAACACTGAAGCTTTCTTT.

V usage is TRBV7-9 and J usage is TRBJ2-1; 7 positions match TRBD2. The V gene's germline CDR1 is SEHNR and CDR2 FQNEAQ (reference sequence). The length of the CDR3 is 13 residues. Trimming cost V 5 bases and J 8 bases; bases outside gene matches: 6. The CDR3 loop reads CASSPTSVHEQFF. As DNA, the CDR3 is TGTGCCAGCAGCCCCACTAGCGTCCATGAGCAGTTCTTC.